This passage covers 19 T cell receptor beta chains from one sample sequenced in a study of neurological immune-mediated disorders. MiXCR, applied by TCRdb to the 5' RACE reads, yields one record per CDR3 protein. The repertoire includes tens of thousands of distinct CDR3 sequences, about 9.4% of them detected once, and around 2% sits in the top ten. The sample consisted of PBMCs. The receptors shown here come from a man aged 35 to 55 in good health.

The chain joins TRBV27 to TRBJ2-1; tentatively, D is TRBD1 (6 bases). The CDR3 is made up of 16 amino acids. The germline CDR1 and CDR2 sequences are MNHEY and SMNVEV (reference sequence). Trimming took off 4 bases at V and 4 bases at J, with 17 bases between the two ends. The CDR3: CASSSRQVQPYNEQFF. The CDR3 DNA reads as TGTGCCAGCAGTTCGCGACAGGTGCAACCGTACAATGAGCAGTTCTTC.

This clonotype was seen at least ten times. The chain uses TRBV5-1 and TRBJ1-4, with a weak D call TRBD1 (5 bases). Deletions cut 0 bases from V and 0 bases from J, with 15 bases between. Germline V gene lookup returns CDR1 SGHRS and CDR2 YFSETQ. The CDR3 covers 18 residues. The CDR3 coding sequence is TGCGCCAGCAGCTTGGCACCCTTAGCCAGGGCAACTAATGAAAAACTGTTTTTT. Its translation: CASSLAPLARATNEKLFF.

At least ten counts were recorded for this clonotype. V gene TRBV3-1 combines with J gene TRBJ1-2; D is undetermined. Deletions cut 1 base from V and 5 bases from J, with 5 bases between. The CDR3 consists of 12 residues. CDR1 is LGHDT, CDR2 YNNKEL, per germline (reference sequence). CDR3: CASSQVSYGYTF. The CDR3 nucleotides read TGTGCCAGCAGCCAAGTTAGTTATGGCTACACCTTC.

This clonotype was counted ten times or more. The chain carries TRBV6-1 and TRBJ1-1; D is undetermined. The CDR3 spans 16 residues. Germline V gives CDR1 MNHNS, CDR2 SASEGT. With 4 bases removed from V and 0 bases from J, the gap between germline ends came to 15 bases. The CDR3, as DNA: TGTGCCAGCAGTGCGGCAGGTTCCCCCATGAACACTGAAGCTTTCTTT. Protein sequence: CASSAAGSPMNTEAFF.

This clonotype was recorded many times. The chain has TRBV9 and TRBJ2-1; D unresolved. CDR3 length equals 16 residues. Trimming cost V 3 bases and J 9 bases, with 22 bases left between them. The germline gives CDR1 SGDLS, CDR2 YYNGEE. The CDR3 here is CASSALLVAPLGEQFF. The CDR3 bases are TGTGCCAGCAGCGCCCTTCTAGTGGCCCCTTTGGGTGAGCAGTTCTTC. Based on the CDR3 plus reference TRBV9 and TRBJ2-1, the full variable domain is DSGVTQTPKHLITATGQRVTLRCSPRSGDLSVYWYQQSLDQGLQFLIQYYNGEERAKGNILERFSAQQFPDLHSELNLSSLELGDSALYFCASSALLVAPLGEQFFGPGTRLTVL.

Worth noting for this clonotype: The germline gene is not matched at one end of the junction; a read error may be the cause. The chain uses TRBV20-1 and TRBJ1-1; possible D gene TRBD1, 5 bases. The CDR3 totals 13 residues. Germline V gene sequence: CDR1 DFQATT, CDR2 SNEGSKA (reference sequence). The CDR3 DNA reads as TGCAGTGCGCCGGGACCCCGGAACGCTGAAGCTTTCTTT. Translating gives CSAPGPRNAEAFF.

This clonotype was seen at least ten times. This sequence joins TRBV29-1 and TRBJ2-2, with 8 bases aligning to TRBD2. The CDR3 extends over 14 amino acids. Germline V lookup: CDR1 SQVTM, CDR2 ANQGSEA. Trimming removed 3 bases from V and 1 base from J; junction bases left unmatched: 1. DNA of the CDR3: TGCAGCGTTGATCTAGCGGGGAACACCGGGGAGCTGTTTTTT. This translates into CSVDLAGNTGELFF.

This clonotype was detected many times. The rearrangement joins TRBV20-1 to TRBJ2-5, with 12 bases matching TRBD2. Germline V gene data show CDR1 as DFQATT and CDR2 as SNEGSKA (reference sequence). With 3 bases clipped from V and 2 bases from J, the junction kept 4 bases outside the gene matches. The CDR3 length is 15 residues. The CDR3 DNA reads as TGCAGTGCTAGTGTCGGACTAGCGGGACAAGAGACCCAGTACTTC. Translating it yields CSASVGLAGQETQYF.

This clonotype was recorded many times. This chain connects TRBV7-9 to TRBJ1-5; D not resolved. Per germline, CDR1 SEHNR and CDR2 FQNEAQ (reference sequence). V lost 4 bases and J lost 6, with 7 bases in between. CDR3 length equals 12 residues. The CDR3 loop is CASSSPGQPQHF. The CDR3 nucleotides are TGTGCCAGCAGCTCACCCGGTCAGCCCCAGCATTTT. The full variable domain, with the rest looked up from reference TRBV7-9 and TRBJ1-5, is DTGVSQNPRHKITKRGQNVTFRCDPISEHNRLYWYRQTLGQGPEFLTYFQNEAQLEKSRLLSDRFSAERPKGSFSTLEIQRTEQGDSAMYLCASSSPGQPQHFGDGTRLSIL.

This clonotype was recorded at least ten times. V usage is TRBV5-1 and J usage is TRBJ2-1; tentatively, D is TRBD1 (5 bases). From germline, CDR1 is SGHRS and CDR2 YFSETQ. V lost 0 bases and J 12 bases, leaving 16 bases between the germline ends. The CDR3 consists of 14 residues. This CDR3 is CASSLESSFRGQFF. The CDR3 DNA reads as TGCGCCAGCAGCTTGGAGAGCAGTTTTAGGGGGCAGTTCTTC.

This clonotype was observed at least ten times. CDR3 bases: TGTGCCAGCAGCTCGGCTGGGGGGGCCCCCAGCACAGATACGCAGTATTTT. It yields the protein CASSSAGGAPSTDTQYF. This sequence joins TRBV7-2 and TRBJ2-3; the D gene is possibly TRBD2 (7 bases). V lost 4 bases, J lost 0 bases, and 17 bases lay in between. The CDR3 runs 17 residues. Germline loops: CDR1 SGHTA, CDR2 FQGNSA.

This clonotype was seen ten or more times. The rearrangement joins TRBV11-2 to TRBJ2-7; no clear D. V was cut by 0 bases and J by 6 bases, with 9 bases left in between. Germline CDR1 SGHAT, CDR2 FQNNGV. The CDR3 is 13 amino acids. The CDR3 reads CASSLEVVGEQYF. The CDR3 bases are TGTGCCAGCAGCTTAGAGGTGGTTGGCGAGCAGTACTTC. Together with reference TRBV11-2 and TRBJ2-7, the CDR3 gives the full variable domain: EAGVAQSPRYKIIEKRQSVAFWCNPISGHATLYWYQQILGQGPKLLIQFQNNGVVDDSQLPKDRFSAERLKGVDSTLKIQPAKLEDSAVYLCASSLEVVGEQYFGPGTRLTVT.

This clonotype was seen repeatedly, ten times or more. The gene calls are TRBV5-1 and TRBJ2-3; 8 bases are shared with TRBD1. V lost 3 bases to trimming and J lost 0 bases; unmatched junction nucleotides: 3. This CDR3 contains 15 residues. The V gene's germline CDR1 is SGHRS and CDR2 YFSETQ. CDR3 sequence reads: CASSSGTGSTDTQYF. The CDR3 region has the DNA TGCGCCAGCAGCTCAGGGACAGGTAGCACAGATACGCAGTATTTT.

The gene calls are TRBV7-9 and TRBJ2-5; the match to TRBD2 covers 8 bases. Per the germline V gene, CDR1 is SEHNR and CDR2 is FQNEAQ (reference sequence). CDR3 length: 16 amino acids. V was clipped by 5 bases and J by 2 bases; unmatched bases: 10. CDR3 coding DNA: TGTGCCAGCAGCGGGGCAGGAGCGGGGGAGCAAGAGACCCAGTACTTC. Protein: CASSGAGAGEQETQYF.

This clonotype was recorded at least ten times. This chain joins TRBV20-1 and TRBJ2-1, with D possibly being TRBD1 (6 bases). The CDR3 length is 17 residues. Germline CDR1 reads DFQATT; CDR2 reads SNEGSKA (reference sequence). Trimming stripped 2 bases from V and 0 bases from J, with 17 bases between. The DNA for the CDR3 is TGCAGTGCTAGATCCGCTACAGGGACCATCTCCTACAATGAGCAGTTCTTC. Its translation is CSARSATGTISYNEQFF.

Many counts were recorded for this clonotype. The rearrangement links TRBV18 to TRBJ2-5; D perhaps matches TRBD2 (6 bases). The CDR3 has 14 residues. Germline assignment: CDR1 KGHSH and CDR2 LQKENI. V gave up 6 bases and J gave up 2 bases, with 13 bases separating them. The CDR3, as DNA: TGTGCCAGCTCTACCGGACTAACTCAAGAGACCCAGTACTTC. The encoded protein is CASSTGLTQETQYF.

This clonotype was picked up many times. This chain connects TRBV7-9 to TRBJ1-4; 7 bases map to TRBD1. The CDR3 extends over 15 amino acids. Germline V gene lookup returns CDR1 SEHNR and CDR2 FQNEAQ (reference sequence). The ends lost 1 base at V and 5 bases at J; junction bases unmatched: 4. The CDR3 DNA follows: TGTGCCAGCAGCTTAGAACAGGGGCTCAATGAAAAACTGTTTTTT. As protein: CASSLEQGLNEKLFF.

There are many counts of this clonotype. The chain links TRBV7-9 to TRBJ2-1; D unresolved. CDR1 is SEHNR and CDR2 is FQNEAQ in the germline V gene (reference sequence). Trimming pared 5 bases from V and 0 bases from J, leaving 11 bases between. The CDR3 spans 15 residues. The CDR3 DNA sequence: TGTGCCAGCAGCCCTACGAATCTCTCCTACAATGAGCAGTTCTTC. Protein: CASSPTNLSYNEQFF.

This clonotype was seen a few times. This chain uses TRBV20-1 with TRBJ2-7; 12 bases are shared with TRBD2. Germline-derived CDR1 and CDR2 are DFQATT and SNEGSKA (reference sequence). The CDR3 runs 15 residues. The V gene end was trimmed by 6 bases and the J gene end by 4 bases; junction bases not matched to a gene: 10. CDR3 DNA: TGCAGTGCCTACGCTAGCGGGAGGGCTACGTACGAGCAGTACTTC. This translates into CSAYASGRATYEQYF.